These 14 T cell receptor beta chains share one sample of origin, sequenced in a study of T-cell memory formation after mild COVID-19. From the 5' RACE reads, TCRdb called clonotypes with MiXCR, one entry per CDR3 protein. The data show fewer than 200,000 distinct CDR3 sequences, with 20% to 25% seen just once and under 25% held by the top ten. Sequenced: PBMCs or a T cell subset sorted from them (not recorded which). Receptors were obtained from an adult woman who had mild COVID-19 (a few samples of this study predate the infection). Cell type and time point are not known.

The chain is built from TRBV7-3 and TRBJ2-3, with 8 bases lining up with TRBD1. The germline CDR1 and CDR2 sequences are SGHTA and FQGTGA. There are 14 residues in the CDR3. The V gene end was trimmed by 2 bases and the J gene end by 5 bases; junction bases not matched to a gene: 3. DNA of the CDR3: TGTGCCAGCAGCTTATCAGGGGGCAGAGATACGCAGTATTTT. Its translation is CASSLSGGRDTQYF. The full variable domain, completed using reference TRBV7-3 and TRBJ2-3, is GAGVSQTPSNKVTEKGKYVELRCDPISGHTALYWYRQSLGQGPEFLIYFQGTGAADDSGLPNDRFFAVRPEGSVSTLKIQRTERGDSAVYLCASSLSGGRDTQYFGPGTRLTVL.

Only a few counts were recorded for this clonotype. The chain carries TRBV7-9 and TRBJ1-2; 10 positions agree with TRBD1. The CDR3 sequence is 16 residues long. The germline CDR1 and CDR2 sequences are SEHNR and FQNEAQ (reference sequence). Trimming removed 5 bases from V and 0 bases from J; junction bases left unmatched: 6. The CDR3: CASSARDRGANYGYTF. CDR3 DNA sequence: TGTGCCAGCAGCGCCCGGGACAGGGGAGCTAACTATGGCTACACCTTC.

This clonotype was seen a few times. This chain joins TRBV6-5 and TRBJ1-1; D may be TRBD1 (5 bases). Per the germline V gene, CDR1 is MNHEY and CDR2 is SVGAGI. The CDR3 is 15 amino acids. Trimming pared 0 bases from V and 3 bases from J, leaving 11 bases between. CDR3 sequence (DNA): TGTGCCAGCAGTTACTCGGCGGGGGGGGACACTGAAGCTTTCTTT. Translating gives CASSYSAGGDTEAFF.

Comments on this clonotype: One base away lies a much larger clone, so this may be a sequencing read error. The chain recombines TRBV7-6 with TRBJ2-4; the match to TRBD1 covers 10 bases. The junction had 11 bases not matched to a gene; V was cut back by 6 bases and J by 9 bases. The CDR3 spans 15 residues. Germline V gene lookup returns CDR1 SGHVS and CDR2 FNYEAQ. The CDR3 bases are TGTGCCAGCAGTCCAGGACAGGGGGAATCGGGCATTCAGTACTTC. This sequence encodes CASSPGQGESGIQYF. The entire variable domain, with the rest obtained from reference TRBV7-6 and TRBJ2-4, is as follows: GAGVSQSPRYKVTKRGQDVALRCDPISGHVSLYWYRQALGQGPEFLTYFNYEAQQDKSGLPNDRFSAERPEGSISTLTIQRTEQRDSAMYRCASSPGQGESGIQYFGAGTRLSVL.

The chain is built from TRBV25-1 and TRBJ1-1; D not certain. V was trimmed by 6 bases and J by 7 bases, leaving 15 bases between them. This CDR3 comprises 13 residues. Germline CDR1 MGHDK, CDR2 SYGVNS. The CDR3, as DNA: TGTGCCAGCAGAGCGGGAGCCGGTATTGAAGCTTTCTTT. It yields the protein CASRAGAGIEAFF.

The J gene is TRBJ1-3, the V gene TRBV7-8, with D unclear. The CDR3 extends over 16 amino acids. V lost 2 bases, J lost 0 bases, and 11 bases lay in between. Germline CDR1 is SGHVS and CDR2 is FQNEAQ. CDR3 residues: CASSLTSGDSGNTIYF. The CDR3 DNA follows: TGTGCCAGCAGCTTAACATCCGGGGACTCTGGAAACACCATATATTTT. Variable domain in full (rest from reference TRBV7-8 and TRBJ1-3): GAGVSQSPRYKVAKRGQDVALRCDPISGHVSLFWYQQALGQGPEFLTYFQNEAQLDKSGLPSDRFFAERPEGSVSTLKIQRTQQEDSAVYLCASSLTSGDSGNTIYFGEGSWLTVV.

The V call is TRBV27, the J call TRBJ1-2; no definite D call. The CDR3 is made up of 13 amino acids. From germline, CDR1 is MNHEY and CDR2 SMNVEV (reference sequence). Trimming shortened V by 0 bases and J by 3 bases, and 5 bases separated the two germline ends. The CDR3 is CASSLSGYYGYTF. In DNA form, the CDR3 reads TGTGCCAGCAGTTTATCAGGGTACTATGGCTACACCTTC.

As regards this clonotype: Compared with germline, one end of the junction differs, possibly owing to a read error. V gene TRBV5-1 combines with J gene TRBJ1-1; 11 positions match TRBD1. CDR3 length: 14 amino acids. Germline CDR1 SGHRS, CDR2 YFSETQ. The CDR3 nucleotides read TGCGCCAGCAGCTCGGGACAGGGGGTCACTGAAGATTTCTTT. This translates into CASSSGQGVTEDFF.

This clonotype was detected only a few times. The V gene is TRBV6-2 or TRBV6-3, the J gene TRBJ1-5, with D unresolved. Trimming took off 6 bases at V and 9 bases at J, with 12 bases between the two ends. CDR1 and CDR2 from the germline V gene are MNHEY and SVGEGT. The CDR3 sequence is 12 residues long. CDR3 sequence reads: CASSSGGGPQHF. CDR3 bases: TGTGCCAGCAGCTCGGGAGGAGGGCCCCAGCATTTT.

The chain combines TRBV5-1 with TRBJ2-6; D perhaps matches TRBD2 (7 bases). Germline-derived CDR1 and CDR2 are SGHRS and YFSETQ. This CDR3 has 16 amino acids. V lost 7 bases, J lost 0 bases, and 14 bases lay in between. Here the CDR3 reads CASAEGGASGANVLTF. CDR3 in DNA: TGCGCCAGCGCGGAGGGGGGGGCCTCTGGGGCCAACGTCCTGACTTTC.

This clonotype has just a few counts. The chain combines TRBV18 with TRBJ2-7, with unresolved D. Germline lookup yields CDR1 KGHSH and CDR2 LQKENI. This CDR3 has 12 amino acids. V was trimmed by 2 bases and J by 6 bases, leaving 8 bases between them. CDR3 sequence reads: CASSPSVVEQYF. CDR3 DNA sequence: TGTGCCAGCTCACCATCGGTGGTCGAGCAGTACTTC.

The rearrangement uses TRBV7-9 and TRBJ2-7; TRBD1 agrees at 8 bases. The CDR3 has 16 residues. The V gene's germline CDR1 is SEHNR and CDR2 FQNEAQ (reference sequence). After removal of 4 bases from V and 4 bases from J, the junction contained 12 bases not matched to a gene. The CDR3 DNA sequence: TGTGCCAGCAGCTCTCGGACAGGGAAGTTCGTTTACGAGCAGTACTTC. Translated, it gives CASSSRTGKFVYEQYF. Variable domain in full (rest from reference TRBV7-9 and TRBJ2-7): DTGVSQNPRHKITKRGQNVTFRCDPISEHNRLYWYRQTLGQGPEFLTYFQNEAQLEKSRLLSDRFSAERPKGSFSTLEIQRTEQGDSAMYLCASSSRTGKFVYEQYFGPGTRLTVT.

There are a few counts of this clonotype. This chain links TRBV6-5 with TRBJ1-1; D perhaps matches TRBD1 (6 bases). Germline V CDR1 and CDR2: MNHEY, SVGAGI. This CDR3 is 17 amino acids long. V was shortened by 5 bases and J by 2 bases, with 21 bases between the two germline ends. The chain's CDR3 is CASSQYQGWSGNTEAFF. Written as DNA, the CDR3 is TGTGCCAGCAGTCAATACCAGGGGTGGAGCGGAAACACTGAAGCTTTCTTT.

This clonotype was seen only a few times. The CDR3 DNA is TGTGCCAGCAGCTTATGGGACGGCAGCGAGCAGTACTTC. Residues: CASSLWDGSEQYF. The chain carries TRBV7-9 and TRBJ2-7; D assignment may be TRBD1 or TRBD2 (5 bases each). CDR1 SEHNR and CDR2 FQNEAQ come from the germline V gene (reference sequence). There are 13 residues in the CDR3. V gave up 2 bases and J gave up 6 bases, with 11 bases separating them.